The rows below give T cell receptor beta chains drawn from one sample of a study of OX40 agonist ivuxolimab in advanced cancers. Using immunoSEQ multiplex PCR, the repertoire was profiled, and TCRdb retains in-frame clones only, with some absent. The sample lists tens of thousands of clones, 80% to 90% occurring once. The source was CD4+ or CD8+ T cells sorted from blood, collected in a trial of the OX40 agonist ivuxolimab. The source is an adult with an advanced solid tumor such as melanoma, head and neck, liver or kidney cancer. Each CDR3 is given with its conserved first and last residue. A D gene is named only where the DNA matches it firmly. Rows give clone size only sometimes, using once, few, many, or a class for an expanded clone.

v_call: TRBV11-2; j_call: TRBJ2-5; clone_size: .; d_call: .; cdr3_nt: TGTGCCAGCAGCTTAGGGGGCCCACAAGAGACCCAGTACTTC; cdr3_aa: CASSLGGPQETQYF
v_call: TRBV9; j_call: TRBJ1-2; clone_size: .; d_call: TRBD1; cdr3_nt: TGTGCCAGCAGCGCGGAGACAGGGGGCCCAGCTAACTATGGCTACACCTTC; cdr3_aa: CASSAETGGPANYGYTF
v_call: TRBV28; j_call: TRBJ1-2; clone_size: .; d_call: .; cdr3_nt: TGTGCCACCTACCTGGGACTCCACTATGGCTACACCTTC; cdr3_aa: CATYLGLHYGYTF
v_call: TRBV19; j_call: TRBJ1-2; clone_size: once; d_call: .; cdr3_nt: TGTGCCAGTAGATGGGGGGTTGACTATGGCTACACCTTC; cdr3_aa: CASRWGVDYGYTF
v_call: TRBV2; j_call: TRBJ2-1; clone_size: .; d_call: TRBD1; cdr3_nt: TGTGCCAGCAAGATGGGACAGGGGGCGGCCAATGAGCAGTTCTTC; cdr3_aa: CASKMGQGAANEQFF
v_call: TRBV5-1; j_call: TRBJ2-6; clone_size: .; d_call: .; cdr3_nt: TGCGCCAGCAGCGCTGGTCGGGGCGCTGGGGCCAACGTCCTGACTTTC; cdr3_aa: CASSAGRGAGANVLTF
v_call: TRBV30; j_call: TRBJ1-2; clone_size: .; d_call: .; cdr3_nt: TGTGCCCTGTTGCTGGGCGTGCACTATGGCTACACCTTC; cdr3_aa: CALLLGVHYGYTF
v_call: TRBV10-2; j_call: TRBJ2-1; clone_size: .; d_call: TRBD2; cdr3_nt: TGCGCCAGCAGTGAGTCGGTAGCGGGAGTGGGCGAGCAGTTCTTC; cdr3_aa: CASSESVAGVGEQFF
v_call: TRBV18; j_call: TRBJ2-1; clone_size: .; d_call: TRBD2; cdr3_nt: TGTGCCAGCTCACCTAGCGGGGTTATCCTCAATGAGCAGTTCTTC; cdr3_aa: CASSPSGVILNEQFF
v_call: TRBV2; j_call: TRBJ1-2; clone_size: few; d_call: TRBD1; cdr3_nt: TGTGCCAGCAGTGGGGGACAGGGAGACTATGGCTACACCTTC; cdr3_aa: CASSGGQGDYGYTF
v_call: TRBV7-9; j_call: TRBJ1-1; clone_size: .; d_call: TRBD1; cdr3_nt: TGTGCCAGCAGCTCGTGGACAGGGGCCAACACTGAAGCTTTCTTT; cdr3_aa: CASSSWTGANTEAFF
v_call: TRBV11-2; j_call: TRBJ2-4; clone_size: once; d_call: .; cdr3_nt: TGTGCCAGCAGCTTATACAGGGACCTAGCCAAAAACATTCAGTACTTC; cdr3_aa: CASSLYRDLAKNIQYF
v_call: TRBV6-1; j_call: TRBJ2-3; clone_size: .; d_call: .; cdr3_nt: TGTGCCAGCATATACGGCTCCACAGATACGCAGTATTTT; cdr3_aa: CASIYGSTDTQYF
v_call: TRBV4-1; j_call: TRBJ2-3; clone_size: .; d_call: TRBD2; cdr3_nt: TGCGCCAGCAGCCGCGAGATAGCGGGGGGAAGCACAGATACGCAGTATTTT; cdr3_aa: CASSREIAGGSTDTQYF
v_call: TRBV19; j_call: TRBJ1-1; clone_size: .; d_call: .; cdr3_nt: TGTGCCAGTAGTATCGGGAGATCGAACACTGAAGCTTTCTTT; cdr3_aa: CASSIGRSNTEAFF
v_call: TRBV19; j_call: TRBJ1-6; clone_size: .; d_call: .; cdr3_nt: TGTGCCAGTAGTGCTAACAGGGATTTTGCTTTTGATTCACCCCTCCACTTT; cdr3_aa: CASSANRDFAFDSPLHF
v_call: TRBV18; j_call: TRBJ2-5; clone_size: .; d_call: .; cdr3_nt: TGTGCCAGCTCACCGGGGGGCAGGAAAGAGACCCAGTACTTC; cdr3_aa: CASSPGGRKETQYF
v_call: TRBV10-3; j_call: TRBJ1-1; clone_size: .; d_call: .; cdr3_nt: TGTGCCATCAAACCGGGGGAAAGGAACACTGAAGCTTTCTTT; cdr3_aa: CAIKPGERNTEAFF
v_call: TRBV11-2; j_call: TRBJ2-5; clone_size: .; d_call: TRBD1; cdr3_nt: TGTGCCAGCAGGACACAGGGGCGGTACCAAGAGACCCAGTACTTC; cdr3_aa: CASRTQGRYQETQYF
v_call: TRBV7-2; j_call: TRBJ2-1; clone_size: .; d_call: .; cdr3_nt: TGTGCCAGCAGCCAGATTCCGGGGACCCGCTCCTACAATGAGCAGTTCTTC; cdr3_aa: CASSQIPGTRSYNEQFF
v_call: TRBV2; j_call: TRBJ1-3; clone_size: .; d_call: .; cdr3_nt: TGTGCCACCAAAGGGAGTGCTGGAAACACCATATATTTT; cdr3_aa: CATKGSAGNTIYF
v_call: TRBV10-1; j_call: TRBJ2-2; clone_size: .; d_call: .; cdr3_nt: TGCGCCAGCACCAGGGTGCTTGGCGGGGAGCTGTTTTTT; cdr3_aa: CASTRVLGGELFF
v_call: TRBV5-4; j_call: TRBJ2-3; clone_size: .; d_call: .; cdr3_nt: TGTGCCAGCAGCTCCGGGTTTCCTGGCACAGATACGCAGTATTTT; cdr3_aa: CASSSGFPGTDTQYF
v_call: TRBV18; j_call: TRBJ1-1; clone_size: .; d_call: TRBD1; cdr3_nt: TGTGCCAGCTCACCACCGTGGACAGGAGTGAACACTGAAGCTTTCTTT; cdr3_aa: CASSPPWTGVNTEAFF
v_call: TRBV18; j_call: TRBJ2-7; clone_size: .; d_call: TRBD1; cdr3_nt: TGTGCCAGCTCACCTGGACAGGGGGCCCCCTACGAGCAGTACTTC; cdr3_aa: CASSPGQGAPYEQYF
v_call: TRBV9; j_call: TRBJ1-1; clone_size: .; d_call: .; cdr3_nt: TGTGCCAGCAGCGTAGTGTCCTCGGGGGTGTTTGCCACTGAAGCTTTCTTT; cdr3_aa: CASSVVSSGVFATEAFF
v_call: TRBV15; j_call: TRBJ2-7; clone_size: .; d_call: .; cdr3_nt: TGTGCCACCAGCGGGGACGTTAACTACGAGCAGTACTTC; cdr3_aa: CATSGDVNYEQYF
v_call: TRBV2; j_call: TRBJ1-4; clone_size: .; d_call: .; cdr3_nt: TGTGCCAGCAGTCCACAGGTATCAAAACTGTTTTTT; cdr3_aa: CASSPQVSKLFF
v_call: TRBV19; j_call: TRBJ2-3; clone_size: .; d_call: .; cdr3_nt: TGTGCCAGTAGTATACGCCTTACGGACACAGATACGCAGTATTTT; cdr3_aa: CASSIRLTDTDTQYF
v_call: TRBV5-1; j_call: TRBJ2-2; clone_size: .; d_call: .; cdr3_nt: TGCGCCAGCAGCTTTTTGACGGCCCCCTCCACCGGGGAGCTGTTTTTT; cdr3_aa: CASSFLTAPSTGELFF
v_call: TRBV6-5; j_call: TRBJ2-1; clone_size: .; d_call: .; cdr3_nt: TGTGCCAGCAGTTACTCGAGGCAGGGGGGTTGGAATGAGCAGTTCTTC; cdr3_aa: CASSYSRQGGWNEQFF
v_call: TRBV28; j_call: TRBJ1-5; clone_size: few; d_call: .; cdr3_nt: TGTGCCAGCAGTTTGGGGGATAGCAATCAGCCCCAGCATTTT; cdr3_aa: CASSLGDSNQPQHF
v_call: TRBV7-3; j_call: TRBJ2-1; clone_size: .; d_call: TRBD2; cdr3_nt: TGTGCCAGCAGCTTGGGACTAGCGGACAAGCAGTTCTTC; cdr3_aa: CASSLGLADKQFF
v_call: TRBV19; j_call: TRBJ1-3; clone_size: once; d_call: .; cdr3_nt: TGTGCCACACAGCGCTCTGGAAACACCATATATTTT; cdr3_aa: CATQRSGNTIYF
v_call: TRBV10-2; j_call: TRBJ1-6; clone_size: .; d_call: TRBD1; cdr3_nt: TGCGCCAGCAGTGAGACAGGGGGCTCACCCCTCCACTTT; cdr3_aa: CASSETGGSPLHF
v_call: TRBV28; j_call: TRBJ1-2; clone_size: few; d_call: .; cdr3_nt: TGTGCCAGCAGTCAGGGGCCCTATGGCTACACCTTC; cdr3_aa: CASSQGPYGYTF
v_call: TRBV6-1; j_call: TRBJ1-1; clone_size: .; d_call: TRBD1; cdr3_nt: TGTGCCAGCAGTGAATTTCTTGGTGGGACAGGGGGAGGGAACACTGAAGCTTTCTTT; cdr3_aa: CASSEFLGGTGGGNTEAFF
v_call: TRBV11-2; j_call: TRBJ2-7; clone_size: .; d_call: TRBD1; cdr3_nt: TGTGCCAGCAGCTTAAAGAGGGACAGACTTTACGAGCAGTACTTC; cdr3_aa: CASSLKRDRLYEQYF
v_call: TRBV4-2; j_call: TRBJ2-3; clone_size: once; d_call: TRBD2; cdr3_nt: TGTGCCAGCAGCCAGGGACTAGCGGGGAATGCAGCAGATACGCAGTATTTT; cdr3_aa: CASSQGLAGNAADTQYF
v_call: TRBV6-5; j_call: TRBJ1-2; clone_size: .; d_call: .; cdr3_nt: TGTGCCAGCAGTTCCCCCGGTGGCGCAGGGTGGTATGGCTACACCTTC; cdr3_aa: CASSSPGGAGWYGYTF
v_call: TRBV6-6; j_call: TRBJ1-4; clone_size: .; d_call: .; cdr3_nt: TGTGCCAGCAGCCAAACAGGGAAGGGTGAAAAACTGTTTTTT; cdr3_aa: CASSQTGKGEKLFF
v_call: TRBV7-9; j_call: TRBJ1-4; clone_size: .; d_call: TRBD1; cdr3_nt: TGTGCCAGCAGCTCTGGGACAGGAGGGATGGAAAAACTGTTTTTT; cdr3_aa: CASSSGTGGMEKLFF
v_call: TRBV19; j_call: TRBJ2-3; clone_size: .; d_call: .; cdr3_nt: TGTGCCAGTAGTATGGAGGGCGGGGCTAGCACAGATACGCAGTATTTT; cdr3_aa: CASSMEGGASTDTQYF
v_call: TRBV28; j_call: TRBJ2-5; clone_size: .; d_call: TRBD2; cdr3_nt: TGTGCCAGCAGTTCGGGACTAGCGGGATACCAAGAGACCCAGTACTTC; cdr3_aa: CASSSGLAGYQETQYF
v_call: TRBV25-1; j_call: TRBJ1-2; clone_size: once; d_call: TRBD1; cdr3_nt: TGTGCCAGCAGTGCGACAGGGAGAGACTATGGCTACACCTTC; cdr3_aa: CASSATGRDYGYTF
v_call: TRBV18; j_call: TRBJ1-1; clone_size: few; d_call: TRBD1; cdr3_nt: TGTGCCAGCTCACCACCGACAGGGTCGGTGGTGGACACTGAAGCTTTCTTT; cdr3_aa: CASSPPTGSVVDTEAFF
v_call: TRBV6-1; j_call: TRBJ2-3; clone_size: .; d_call: .; cdr3_nt: TGTGCCAGCAGTGAAGCGGGAAAGGACACAGATACGCAGTATTTT; cdr3_aa: CASSEAGKDTDTQYF
v_call: TRBV19; j_call: TRBJ1-2; clone_size: .; d_call: TRBD1; cdr3_nt: TGTGCCAGTAGTATCGTTTGGAAGTTGGACAGGCGAGATGATGGCTACACCTTC; cdr3_aa: CASSIVWKLDRRDDGYTF
v_call: TRBV5-1; j_call: TRBJ2-1; clone_size: .; d_call: .; cdr3_nt: TGCGCCAGCAGCTTGGAGGCCCCCCTAGGAGAGCAGTTCTTC; cdr3_aa: CASSLEAPLGEQFF
v_call: TRBV5-4; j_call: TRBJ2-7; clone_size: .; d_call: TRBD2; cdr3_nt: TGTGCCAGCAGCTCGTTTGGGACTACCTACGAGCAGTACTTC; cdr3_aa: CASSSFGTTYEQYF
v_call: TRBV6-4; j_call: TRBJ1-2; clone_size: .; d_call: .; cdr3_nt: TGTGCCAGCAGTGACCCCGGCTATGGCTACACCTTC; cdr3_aa: CASSDPGYGYTF
v_call: TRBV7-9; j_call: TRBJ2-5; clone_size: .; d_call: TRBD2; cdr3_nt: TGTGCCAGCAGCTTAGGACGACTAGCGGGGAGACAAGAGACCCAGTACTTC; cdr3_aa: CASSLGRLAGRQETQYF
v_call: TRBV6-5; j_call: TRBJ1-5; clone_size: .; d_call: .; cdr3_nt: TGTGCCAGCAGTTACGGGCAGGAGGGTGAGCCCCAGCATTTT; cdr3_aa: CASSYGQEGEPQHF
v_call: TRBV18; j_call: TRBJ2-4; clone_size: .; d_call: .; cdr3_nt: TGTGCCAGCTCACCAACCGGGACAACTGTTAACATTCAGTACTTC; cdr3_aa: CASSPTGTTVNIQYF
v_call: TRBV14; j_call: TRBJ2-7; clone_size: .; d_call: TRBD2; cdr3_nt: TGTGCCAGCAGCCAGCTAAAGGCTAGCGGACCCTACGAGCAGTACTTC; cdr3_aa: CASSQLKASGPYEQYF
v_call: TRBV28; j_call: TRBJ2-7; clone_size: .; d_call: TRBD1; cdr3_nt: TGTGCCAGCAGTTTAACAGGGGCGAGCTCCTACGAGCAGTACTTC; cdr3_aa: CASSLTGASSYEQYF
v_call: TRBV29-1; j_call: TRBJ2-5; clone_size: .; d_call: TRBD2; cdr3_nt: TGCAGCGTTGAAGGACCGGGACTAGCGGTCGAAGAGACCCAGTACTTC; cdr3_aa: CSVEGPGLAVEETQYF